This TCR beta chain was observed in a study of blood T cell repertoires in COVID-19. Turning to the study itself: Sites across the United States, Italy and Spain contributed samples from acute and convalescent COVID-19. Nucleic acid was either cDNA or gDNA, and it came from T cells, B-cell-depleted T cells, or PBMCs.

The V gene's germline CDR1 is SNHLY and CDR2 FYNNEI. With V trimmed by 8 bases and J by 2 bases, 5 bases remained unmatched. CDR3 length: 14 residues. Notes on this clone: The same CDR3 arises from other DNA sequences in this sample as well.

How the authors handled the data: Reference gene primer amplification yielded estimated nucleated cell counts. Assay: immunoSEQ multiplex PCR; the TCRdb copy retains only in-frame clones and omits some. The DNA was the basis for D and trimming; V, J and clone size are from that table. This sample has over 45,000 clones, with roughly four fifths found just once. Sequencing input: peripheral blood. This sequence joins TRBV2 and TRBJ1-2; TRBD1 matches at 10 bases. The TCR was taken from a man aged 55 to 70 with active COVID-19. CDR3 nucleotides: TGTGCCAGCTTCGGACAGGGGGTAAACTATGGCTACACCTTC. It codes for CASFGQGVNYGYTF.